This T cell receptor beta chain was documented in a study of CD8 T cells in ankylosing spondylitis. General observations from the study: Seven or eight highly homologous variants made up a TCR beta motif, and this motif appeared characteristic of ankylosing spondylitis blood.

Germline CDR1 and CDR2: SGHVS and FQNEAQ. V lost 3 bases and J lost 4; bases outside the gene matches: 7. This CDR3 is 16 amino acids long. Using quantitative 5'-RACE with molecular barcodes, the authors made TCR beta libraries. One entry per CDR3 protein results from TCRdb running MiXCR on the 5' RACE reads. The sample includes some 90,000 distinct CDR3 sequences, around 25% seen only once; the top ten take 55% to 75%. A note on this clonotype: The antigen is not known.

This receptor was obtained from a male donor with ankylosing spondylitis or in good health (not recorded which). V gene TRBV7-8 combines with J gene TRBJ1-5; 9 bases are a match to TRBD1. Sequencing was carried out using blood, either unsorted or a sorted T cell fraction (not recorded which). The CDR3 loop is CASSFRDRARNQPQHF. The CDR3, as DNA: TGTGCCAGCAGCTTCAGGGACAGGGCTCGGAATCAGCCCCAGCATTTT. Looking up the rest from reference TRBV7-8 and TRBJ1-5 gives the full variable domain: GAGVSQSPRYKVAKRGQDVALRCDPISGHVSLFWYQQALGQGPEFLTYFQNEAQLDKSGLPSDRFFAERPEGSVSTLKIQRTQQEDSAVYLCASSFRDRARNQPQHFGDGTRLSIL.